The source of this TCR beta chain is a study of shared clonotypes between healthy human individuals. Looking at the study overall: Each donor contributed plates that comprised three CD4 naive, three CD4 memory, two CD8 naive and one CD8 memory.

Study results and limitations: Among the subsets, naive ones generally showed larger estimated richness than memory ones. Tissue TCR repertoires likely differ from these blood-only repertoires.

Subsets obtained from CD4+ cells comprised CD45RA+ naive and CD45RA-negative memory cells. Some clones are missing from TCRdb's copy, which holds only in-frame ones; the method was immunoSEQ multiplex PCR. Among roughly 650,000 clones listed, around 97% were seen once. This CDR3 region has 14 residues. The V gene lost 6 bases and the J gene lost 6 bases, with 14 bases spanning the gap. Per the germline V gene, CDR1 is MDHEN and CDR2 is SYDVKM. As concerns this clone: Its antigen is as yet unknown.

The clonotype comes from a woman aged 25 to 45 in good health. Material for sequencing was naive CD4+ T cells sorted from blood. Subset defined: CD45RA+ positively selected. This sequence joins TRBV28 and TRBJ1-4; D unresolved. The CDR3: CASSSIGVDEKLFF. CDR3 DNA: TGTGCCAGCAGCTCTATCGGGGTAGATGAAAAACTGTTTTTT. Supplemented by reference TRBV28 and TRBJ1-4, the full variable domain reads DVKVTQSSRYLVKRTGEKVFLECVQDMDHENMFWYRQDPGLGLRLIYFSYDVKMKEKGDIPEGYSVSREKKERFSLILESASTNQTSMYLCASSSIGVDEKLFFGSGTQLSVL.